The 31 T cell receptor beta chains presented below share a single source sample, sequenced in a study of blood T cells in healthy people across ages. Next came a second PCR, run for about 6 to 12 cycles, which used a sample-barcoded 5' primer along with a J-beta primer mix. TCRdb passed the 5' RACE reads through MiXCR, listing each CDR3 protein once. The sample lists roughly 1.7 million distinct CDR3 sequences; about 31% were seen once. The sample comprised blood. The receptors were sampled from a woman aged 25 to 39 in good health.

The sample holds a few counts of this clonotype. The chain has TRBV5-6 and TRBJ1-1; D not resolved. The germline gives CDR1 SGHDT, CDR2 YYEEEE. Trimming removed 1 base at V and 5 bases at J, with 9 bases between. CDR3 length equals 13 residues. The DNA of the CDR3 is TGTGCCAGCAGCTTGACCCGGCGGACTGAAGCTTTCTTT. Translated, it gives CASSLTRRTEAFF. Full variable domain (remainder filled in from reference TRBV5-6 and TRBJ1-1): DAGVTQSPTHLIKTRGQQVTLRCSPKSGHDTVSWYQQALGQGPQFIFQYYEEEERQRGNFPDRFSGHQFPNYSSELNVNALLLGDSALYLCASSLTRRTEAFFGQGTRLTVV.

J is TRBJ2-5 and V is TRBV7-3; weak D call: TRBD2 (5 bases). CDR3 size: 14 residues. Trimming took 0 bases from V and 5 from J, leaving 10 bases between them. Germline V gene lookup returns CDR1 SGHTA and CDR2 FQGTGA. Written as DNA, the CDR3 is TGTGCCAGCAGCTTAACTGGGGAGACGGAGACCCAGTACTTC. This codes for CASSLTGETETQYF.

This clonotype was recorded once. This chain connects TRBV20-1 to TRBJ1-3; D perhaps matches TRBD1 (5 bases). V was shortened by 5 bases and J by 3 bases, with 17 bases between the two germline ends. Per the germline V gene, CDR1 is DFQATT and CDR2 is SNEGSKA (reference sequence). The CDR3 is 15 amino acids. CDR3 protein: CSALDSRAGGNTIYF. The CDR3 DNA is TGCAGTGCTTTAGACAGTCGGGCGGGTGGAAACACCATATATTTT.

This clonotype occurred a few times. The V gene is TRBV6-2 or TRBV6-3, the J gene TRBJ2-3, with 8 bases lining up with TRBD1. Losses at the gene ends were 2 bases for V and 5 bases for J; bases not matched to a gene: 9. The CDR3 totals 16 residues. Germline lookup yields CDR1 MNHEY and CDR2 SVGEGT. CDR3 protein: CASSYLRQGAEDTQYF. The DNA for the CDR3 is TGTGCCAGCAGTTACCTTCGGCAGGGGGCTGAAGATACGCAGTATTTT.

Notes on this clonotype: This may be a read error: a much more frequent sequence differs by one nucleotide. This chain joins TRBV29-1 and TRBJ2-5, with D hard to call. The CDR3 is made up of 13 amino acids. Germline V gene sequence: CDR1 SQVTM, CDR2 ANQGSEA. The germline V and J ends were trimmed by 7 bases and 1 base, with 13 bases remaining between them. CDR3 residues: CSAATGSQETQYF. CDR3 in DNA: TGCAGCGCTGCGACGGGCAGCCAAGAGACCCAGTACTTC.

This clonotype has ten or more counts. The chain uses TRBV27 and TRBJ2-1; 10 nucleotides align to TRBD2. Germline-derived CDR1 and CDR2 are MNHEY and SMNVEV (reference sequence). Trimming cost V 8 bases and J 3 bases; bases outside gene matches: 4. This CDR3 spans 14 amino acids. CDR3 protein: CASRWTSGYNEQFF. CDR3 nucleotide sequence: TGTGCCAGCCGATGGACTAGCGGCTACAATGAGCAGTTCTTC.

This chain uses TRBV20-1 with TRBJ2-1, with D uncertain. CDR3 length equals 11 residues. Germline V gene lookup returns CDR1 DFQATT and CDR2 SNEGSKA (reference sequence). Trimming removed 6 bases from V and 10 bases from J, with 13 bases in between. The CDR3 sequence is CSASEIREQFF. The CDR3 bases are TGCAGTGCCTCAGAGATTCGCGAGCAGTTCTTC.

The V gene is TRBV19, the J gene TRBJ2-1; the D is unclear. The CDR3 is 12 amino acids. Per the germline V gene, CDR1 is LNHDA and CDR2 is SQIVND (reference sequence). V was clipped by 5 bases and J by 8 bases, with 10 bases between them. The CDR3 reads CASSSFLDEQFF. The CDR3 DNA reads as TGTGCCAGTAGTTCCTTCCTGGATGAGCAGTTCTTC.

This chain links TRBV24-1 with TRBJ1-5; 8 bases are shared with TRBD1. Germline trimming cut 3 bases from V and 6 bases from J; bases unmatched to any gene: 9. In germline, CDR1 is KGHDR, CDR2 SFDVKD. The CDR3 totals 16 residues. The CDR3 loop reads CATSDPGQGYGQPQHF. The CDR3 nucleotides are TGTGCCACCAGTGATCCCGGACAGGGTTACGGTCAGCCCCAGCATTTT.

Only a few counts were recorded for this clonotype. This chain connects TRBV4-1 to TRBJ2-3; D may be TRBD2 (6 bases). The V gene lost 3 bases and the J gene lost 1 base, with 11 bases spanning the gap. Germline V gene data show CDR1 as MGHRA and CDR2 as YSYEKL. The CDR3 is made up of 15 amino acids. In nucleotides, the CDR3 is TGCGCCAGCAGCCAGGGGGACTTACGCACAGATACGCAGTATTTT. Protein sequence: CASSQGDLRTDTQYF.

This clonotype was observed a handful of times. The rearrangement uses TRBV5-1 and TRBJ2-7; no clear D gene. The CDR3 length is 15 residues. V gave up 0 bases and J gave up 0 bases, with 10 bases separating them. Germline V lookup: CDR1 SGHRS, CDR2 YFSETQ. The CDR3: CASSLAVDGSYEQYF. The CDR3 DNA reads TGCGCCAGCAGCTTGGCCGTTGACGGCTCCTACGAGCAGTACTTC. Drawing the rest from reference TRBV5-1 and TRBJ2-7, the complete variable domain is KAGVTQTPRYLIKTRGQQVTLSCSPISGHRSVSWYQQTPGQGLQFLFEYFSETQRNKGNFPGRFSGRQFSNSRSEMNVSTLELGDSALYLCASSLAVDGSYEQYFGPGTRLTVT.

The table lists this clonotype with a few counts. The V and J genes are TRBV27 and TRBJ1-2; D gene unclear. The V end lost 7 bases, the J end lost 2 bases, and 14 bases lay between the germline ends. The CDR3 consists of 14 residues. The germline gives CDR1 MNHEY, CDR2 SMNVEV (reference sequence). The CDR3 region has the DNA TGTGCCAGCAAGTATTCCGGGAGGAACTATGGCTACACCTTC. It translates to CASKYSGRNYGYTF.

V gene TRBV5-1 combines with J gene TRBJ2-5, with D perhaps assigned TRBD1 or TRBD2 (5 bases each). The CDR3 runs to 12 residues. Germline V gene lookup returns CDR1 SGHRS and CDR2 YFSETQ. Trimming pared 4 bases from V and 5 bases from J, leaving 9 bases between. CDR3 in amino acids: CASSTGAETQYF. The CDR3 DNA reads as TGCGCCAGCAGCACCGGGGCCGAGACCCAGTACTTC.

This clonotype was counted a few times. The V gene is TRBV5-1, the J gene TRBJ2-7, with TRBD1 identical over 9 bases. This CDR3 comprises 17 residues. Trimming cost V 4 bases and J 4 bases; bases outside gene matches: 15. CDR1 and CDR2 from the germline V gene are SGHRS and YFSETQ. The CDR3 nucleotides are TGCGCCAGCAGCAAGGGAACAGGGGGCGTGAGGGAGTACGAGCAGTACTTC. Encoded protein: CASSKGTGGVREYEQYF.

This chain joins TRBV20-1 and TRBJ1-2, with D unclear. V shed 2 bases and J shed 7 bases, with 11 bases lying between them. CDR1 and CDR2 from the germline V gene are DFQATT and SNEGSKA (reference sequence). The CDR3 is 12 amino acids. CDR3 protein: CSARSAFVGYTF. The CDR3 DNA is TGCAGTGCTAGATCTGCATTCGTTGGCTACACCTTC.

About this clonotype itself: A junction end diverges from the germline sequence, so it may reflect a read error. The gene calls are TRBV3-1 and TRBJ2-7, with 9 positions matching TRBD1. This CDR3 is 16 amino acids long. Germline loops: CDR1 LGHDT, CDR2 YNNKEL (reference sequence). As DNA, the CDR3 is TGTGCCGGCAGCCAAGAAAAGGGACAGGGCTCCTACGAGCAGTACTTC. Translation: CAGSQEKGQGSYEQYF.

CDR3 protein: CASSLVWGGQGDGYTF. The CDR3 coding sequence is TGTGCCAGCAGCTTAGTTTGGGGGGGACAGGGAGATGGCTACACCTTC. The chain employs TRBV11-2 and TRBJ1-2; 9 positions match TRBD1. The CDR3 length is 16 residues. The V gene's germline CDR1 is SGHAT and CDR2 FQNNGV. V was pared by 1 base and J by 6 bases, with 9 bases of the junction left unmatched.

As to this clonotype: At one boundary the junction diverges from the germline segment, which might be a read error. The chain joins TRBV7-3 to TRBJ1-2, with 9 nucleotides matching TRBD1. The germline V gene encodes CDR1 SGHTA and CDR2 FQGTGA. The CDR3 spans 14 residues. CDR3 residues: CAGSPQGTGNGYTF. Here the CDR3 DNA reads TGTGCCGGCAGCCCCCAGGGGACAGGGAATGGCTACACCTTC. Drawing the rest from reference TRBV7-3 and TRBJ1-2, the complete variable domain is GAGVSQTPSNKVTEKGKYVELRCDPISGHTALYWYRQSLGQGPEFLIYFQGTGAADDSGLPNDRFFAVRPEGSVSTLKIQRTERGDSAVYLCAGSPQGTGNGYTFGSGTRLTVV.

The CDR3 here is CASISLRTGTHNEQFF. As DNA, the CDR3 is TGTGCCAGCATTTCCCTGCGCACCGGGACCCACAATGAGCAGTTCTTC. The rearrangement uses TRBV27 and TRBJ2-1; D might be TRBD1 or TRBD2, each matching 5 bases. Looked up from germline, CDR1 is MNHEY and CDR2 is SMNVEV (reference sequence). The length of the CDR3 is 16 residues. V was shortened by 7 bases and J by 5 bases, with 21 bases between the two germline ends.

V gene TRBV11-3 combines with J gene TRBJ2-7; D call uncertain. CDR1 and CDR2 (germline): SGHNT, YENEEA. V was pared by 3 bases and J by 0 bases, with 9 bases between. CDR3 size: 14 residues. The CDR3 nucleotides read TGTGCCAGCAGCTTGTCCATCGTCTCCTACGAGCAGTACTTC. It yields the protein CASSLSIVSYEQYF.

This clonotype was observed many times. The CDR3 is CASGDRFTYEQYF. The CDR3 DNA reads as TGTGCCAGCGGTGACCGGTTCACCTACGAGCAGTACTTC. The chain combines TRBV11-2 with TRBJ2-7; D gene uncertain. V lost 8 bases, J lost 2 bases, and 13 bases lay in between. The CDR3 spans 13 residues. Per the germline V gene, CDR1 is SGHAT and CDR2 is FQNNGV.

As concerns this clonotype: A junction end diverges from the germline sequence, so it may reflect a read error. The rearrangement links TRBV5-1 to TRBJ2-4; weak D call: TRBD2 (5 bases). The DNA matches TRBJ2-7 better at its end, which makes the J call doubtful. Germline V gene sequence: CDR1 SGHRS, CDR2 YFSETQ. CDR3 length equals 14 residues. CDR3 sequence: CPSSLEAKTYEQYF. CDR3 DNA: TGCCCCAGCAGCTTGGAGGCGAAAACCTACGAGCAGTACTTC.

This clonotype has more than one count but fewer than ten. V gene TRBV6-2 or TRBV6-3 combines with J gene TRBJ2-7, with TRBD1 as a possible D gene (5 bases). Trimming removed 2 bases from V and 3 bases from J, with 14 bases in between. The germline V gene has CDR1 MNHEY and CDR2 SVGEGT. The CDR3 length is 15 residues. This CDR3 is CASSYPDNTLYEQYF. The CDR3 bases are TGTGCCAGCAGTTACCCGGACAATACACTCTACGAGCAGTACTTC.

In regard to this clonotype: The junction departs from the called germline gene at one end, perhaps through a read error. This rearrangement joins TRBV4-1 to TRBJ2-3; 7 bases align to TRBD2. CDR1 is MGHRA, CDR2 YSYEKL, per germline. CDR3 length: 17 amino acids. The CDR3 loop reads CASSQVLVSTSADMQYF. CDR3 bases: TGCGCCAGCAGCCAAGTTCTCGTCTCCACTAGCGCAGATATGCAGTATTTT.

The genes are TRBV5-1 and TRBJ2-1; tentatively, D is TRBD1 (5 bases). Germline assignment: CDR1 SGHRS and CDR2 YFSETQ. CDR3 length equals 15 residues. Trimming took off 1 base at V and 8 bases at J, with 16 bases between the two ends. The CDR3 spells CASSLQQGINHEQFF. The CDR3 DNA follows: TGCGCCAGCAGCTTGCAGCAGGGAATTAACCATGAGCAGTTCTTC.

The V and J genes are TRBV29-1 and TRBJ2-2, with TRBD1 identical over 9 bases. Trimming at V came to 8 bases and at J to 7 bases, leaving 5 bases not matched to a gene. The CDR3 is 12 amino acids. CDR1 and CDR2 from the germline V gene are SQVTM and ANQGSEA. The CDR3 nucleotides are TGCAGCACCGACAGGGGGGACGGGGAGCTGTTTTTT. As protein: CSTDRGDGELFF.

Worth noting for this clonotype: The CDR3 does not close with the conserved phenylalanine or tryptophan, likely indicating a read error. V and J are TRBV6-5 and TRBJ2-5, with D perhaps matching TRBD2 (7 bases). The V gene lost 5 bases and the J gene lost 5 bases, with 12 bases spanning the gap. CDR1 is MNHEY, CDR2 SVGAGI, per germline. This CDR3 has 13 residues. The CDR3 sequence is CASSRGGKETQYY. CDR3 in DNA: TGTGCCAGCAGTAGGGGGGGCAAGGAGACCCAGTACTAC.

This clonotype was counted between two and nine times. The CDR3 is CASSPFGGRAPYEQYF. The CDR3 DNA reads as TGTGCCAGCTCACCATTCGGAGGGAGGGCCCCCTACGAGCAGTACTTC. This chain links TRBV18 with TRBJ2-7, with 7 bases matching TRBD2. Trimming cost V 2 bases and J 2 bases; bases outside gene matches: 9. Germline V CDR1 and CDR2: KGHSH, LQKENI. The CDR3 is 16 amino acids.

The chain recombines TRBV27 with TRBJ1-2; TRBD1 is a possible D gene (5 bases). Germline V gene sequence: CDR1 MNHEY, CDR2 SMNVEV (reference sequence). There are 16 residues in the CDR3. V was cut by 5 bases and J by 5 bases, with 21 bases left in between. CDR3 region: CASSPIQATVKYGYTF. The CDR3 DNA reads as TGTGCCAGCAGTCCTATCCAGGCGACAGTGAAGTATGGCTACACCTTC.

This clonotype was seen a handful of times. The chain uses TRBV5-1 and TRBJ2-3; TRBD1 matches 8 bases. Unmatched junction bases numbered 9, after V lost 5 bases and J lost 7 bases. Germline V gene sequence: CDR1 SGHRS, CDR2 YFSETQ. The CDR3 covers 14 residues. This CDR3 is CASSPDRAGNTQYF. The CDR3 nucleotides read TGCGCCAGCAGTCCGGACAGGGCAGGGAATACGCAGTATTTT. Combining the CDR3 with reference TRBV5-1 and TRBJ2-3 gives the whole variable domain KAGVTQTPRYLIKTRGQQVTLSCSPISGHRSVSWYQQTPGQGLQFLFEYFSETQRNKGNFPGRFSGRQFSNSRSEMNVSTLELGDSALYLCASSPDRAGNTQYFGPGTRLTVL.

J is TRBJ2-7 and V is TRBV28, with 9 bases matching TRBD1. This CDR3 is built from 15 residues. The trim removed 5 bases at V and 6 bases at J, leaving 11 bases unmatched. Germline V CDR1 and CDR2: MDHEN, SYDVKM. This CDR3 is CASSPHPGQGSEQYF. The DNA for the CDR3 is TGTGCCAGCAGTCCGCACCCGGGACAGGGAAGCGAGCAGTACTTC.